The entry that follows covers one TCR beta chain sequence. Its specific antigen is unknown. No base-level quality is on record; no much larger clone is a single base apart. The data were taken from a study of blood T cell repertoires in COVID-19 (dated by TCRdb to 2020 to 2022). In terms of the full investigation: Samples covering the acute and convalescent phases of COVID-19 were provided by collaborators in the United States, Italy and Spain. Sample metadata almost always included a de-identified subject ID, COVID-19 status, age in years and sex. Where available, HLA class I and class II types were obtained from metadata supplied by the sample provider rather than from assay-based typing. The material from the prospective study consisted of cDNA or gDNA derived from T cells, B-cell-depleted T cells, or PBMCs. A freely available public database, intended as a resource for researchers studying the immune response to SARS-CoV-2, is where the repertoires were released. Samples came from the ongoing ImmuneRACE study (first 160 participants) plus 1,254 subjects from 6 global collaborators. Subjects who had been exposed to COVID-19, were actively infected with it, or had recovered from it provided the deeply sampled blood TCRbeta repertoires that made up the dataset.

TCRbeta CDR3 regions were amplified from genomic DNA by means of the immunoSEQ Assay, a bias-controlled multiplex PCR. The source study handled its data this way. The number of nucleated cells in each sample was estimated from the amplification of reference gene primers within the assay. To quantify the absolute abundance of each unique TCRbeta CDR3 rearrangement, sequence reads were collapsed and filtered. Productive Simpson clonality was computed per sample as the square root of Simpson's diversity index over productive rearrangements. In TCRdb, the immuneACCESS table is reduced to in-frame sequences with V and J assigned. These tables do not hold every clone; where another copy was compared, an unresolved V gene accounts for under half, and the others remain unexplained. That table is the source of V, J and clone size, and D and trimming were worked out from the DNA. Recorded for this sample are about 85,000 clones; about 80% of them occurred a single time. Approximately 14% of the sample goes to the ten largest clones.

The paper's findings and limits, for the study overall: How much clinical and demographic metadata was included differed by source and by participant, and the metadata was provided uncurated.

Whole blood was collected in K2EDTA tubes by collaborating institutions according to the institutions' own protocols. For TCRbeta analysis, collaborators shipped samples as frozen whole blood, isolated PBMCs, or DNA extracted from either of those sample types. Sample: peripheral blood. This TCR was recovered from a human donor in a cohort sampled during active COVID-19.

The CDR3 is CASSQVTSGGSRDTQYF. The nucleotides are TGTGCCAGCAGCCAGGTGACTAGCGGGGGGTCCAGGGATACGCAGTATTTT. The chain was built from TRBV3-1 (or the pseudogene TRBV3-2) and TRBJ2-3; 13 bases in the middle match TRBD2. V trim: 3 bases; J trim: 6 bases; unmatched bases: 9. CDR1 LGHDT and CDR2 YNNKEL are derived from the germline V gene (reference sequence). From the cysteine through the phenylalanine, the CDR3 covers 17 amino acids. Left in the record is the CDR3 DNA by itself, 51 bases read in frame from the first base.